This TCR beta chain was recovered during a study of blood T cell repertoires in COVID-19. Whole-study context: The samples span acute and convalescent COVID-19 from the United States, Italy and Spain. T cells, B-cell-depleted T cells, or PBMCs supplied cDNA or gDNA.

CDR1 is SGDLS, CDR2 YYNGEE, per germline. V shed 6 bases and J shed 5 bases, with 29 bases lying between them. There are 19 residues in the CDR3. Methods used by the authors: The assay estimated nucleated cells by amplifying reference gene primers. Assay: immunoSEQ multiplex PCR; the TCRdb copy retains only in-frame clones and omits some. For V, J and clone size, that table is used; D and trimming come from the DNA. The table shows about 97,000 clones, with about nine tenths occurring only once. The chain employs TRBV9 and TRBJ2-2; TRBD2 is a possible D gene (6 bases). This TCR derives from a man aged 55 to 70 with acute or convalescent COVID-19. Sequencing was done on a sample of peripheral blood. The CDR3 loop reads CASTPNPRASAPRTGELFF. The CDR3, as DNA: TGTGCCAGCACCCCCAACCCTCGGGCTAGCGCCCCAAGGACCGGGGAGCTGTTTTTT.